This T cell receptor (beta chain) came from a study of human T cells and chemical hapten exposure (dated by TCRdb to 2020 to 2023). About the investigation overall: For sensitization, 2% DPC in acetone was applied to an approximately 2 cm by approximately 2 cm area of upper inner arm skin. Patients additionally received weekly therapeutic DPC doses to the scalp throughout the approximately 24-week study period. Patch testing on the upper back used Finn chambers containing 0.01% DPC, with scoring done after 6 days according to International Contact Dermatitis Research Group standards. Most of the patients in the cohort were female, and the cohort covered alopecia areata with under or over 50% scalp involvement, alopecia totalis and alopecia universalis. Libraries were combined into a pool for sequencing, and differences in TCR yield between samples came mainly from small differences in library volumes within the pool. Peripheral blood TCR repertoire changes were tracked in vivo in alopecia patients during primary and secondary sensitization to the hapten diphenylcyclopropenone (DPC). Blood samples were taken from patients before sensitization (week 0) and then at 2, 6 and about 24 weeks after DPC sensitization. For TCR sequencing, blood came from 25 to 35 alopecia patients at anywhere from one to four time points (pre-sensitization, 2, 6 and 24 weeks). Results the study describes overall, beyond this receptor: The number of PT1 expanded TCRs positively correlated with patch test score, significant at thresholds 8, 16 and 32 but not 4. Because every patient had alopecia, a presumed autoimmune disease, the patients' immune response might differ from that of healthy individuals. Repeated subsampling changed both the strength of the expansion versus patch-test correlation and the threshold at which that correlation became significant. Compared with pre-sensitization or healthy control sets, expanded TCRs formed significantly more large CDR3 similarity clusters, which is consistent with antigen-driven responses. DPC sensitization did not change the number of TCRs with a frequency above 1 in 1000, and there was no evidence of changes in global repertoire structure.

From the germline V gene (reference sequence), CDR1 is SSHAT and CDR2 is FNYEAQ. Its CDR3 holds 13 amino acids, cysteine through phenylalanine. The sequence is cut down to CDR3 DNA, 39 bases in frame from base 1. This clonotype was seen a handful of times. Its antigen specificity is not known. Mismatch with germline at one junction end may stem from a read error. Preparation of the library involved RACE. TCRdb names NextSeq 500 as the instrument used. Library preparation attached unique molecular identifiers to individual cDNA molecules for quantitative, reproducible TCR counting. For every blood RNA sample, sequencing covered both the TCR alpha and TCR beta chains. Per the original workflow: Samples had a median of roughly 87,000 TCRs, with a range from 23,224 to 690,600. The Decombinator software suite was used to annotate V, J and CDR3 in the TCR reads. To make PS versus PT1 abundance plots, every sample was subsampled to the same number of TCRs (28,000). Expanded TCRs were defined as absent before sensitization and observed at least eight times at the 2-week time point. TCRdb handled the public reads itself, with Q25 trimming in fastp and clone calling in MiXCR, and kept productive beta chains. For every CDR3 protein sequence, its rows merge into one entry that carries the most common genes and DNA. These V and J calls derive from TCRdb rather than the authors' analysis. This sample holds roughly 200,000 distinct CDR3 sequences; approximately 24% were observed only once. Over 2% of the sample is held by the ten biggest clonotypes.

What the time point label conveys for this sample: patch test 3, about 24 weeks after DPC sensitization. Per the publication, the treatment or condition label means: therapeutic diphenylcyclopropenone sensitization with weekly scalp DPC. Blood at each patch-test visit was drawn before the patch test was applied. Eligible patients were aged 18 to 70, diagnosed with alopecia, deemed suitable for DPC therapy, and excluded if pregnant. Total RNA was extracted from unfractionated whole blood that had been collected in Tempus Blood RNA tubes. The chain employs TRBV7-7 and TRBJ2-7; 10 middle bases align to TRBD1. The sequencing used whole blood, collected in connection with sensitization to the hapten diphenylcyclopropenone (DPC). The sequence was obtained from a woman aged 40-49 years with alopecia areata. Some clones in this sample may be carry-over from other donors' samples. The DNA reads as follows: TGTGCTAGCAGCCCGGGACAGGGGAACGAGCAGTACTTC. Translation gives CASSPGQGNEQYF.